The 27 T cell receptor beta chains presented below share a single source sample, sequenced in a study of IL-17A CD8 T cells in psoriatic arthritis synovium. Sequenced by immunoSEQ multiplex PCR; TCRdb stores in-frame clones only, minus some. The profile shows about 2,200 clones, roughly 76% of them singletons. Magnetically isolated CD3+ T cells were stimulated more than 1.2 hours with PMA and ionomycin. Actively inflamed joints of psoriatic arthritis patients supplied the aspirated synovial fluid. Input material: IFN-gamma+ CD8+ T cells from synovial fluid. Subset defined: IL-17A-IFNgamma+ memory CD8+ (Tc1) cells. The receptors here all came from a human donor with psoriatic arthritis.

The J gene is TRBJ1-6, the V gene TRBV6-1; a possible D gene is TRBD1 (6 bases). V was trimmed by 10 bases and J by 0 bases, leaving 13 bases between them. Germline V lookup: CDR1 MNHNS, CDR2 SASEGT. This CDR3 is 15 amino acids long. The CDR3 DNA reads as TGTGCCACAACAGGGAGAAGCTCCTATAATTCACCCCTCCACTTT. Its protein product is CATTGRSSYNSPLHF.

The chain has TRBV19 and TRBJ2-1, with 7 bases matching TRBD2. Germline CDR1 is LNHDA and CDR2 is SQIVND (reference sequence). V trimming: 10 bases; J trimming: 6 bases; junction bases outside the gene matches: 15. The CDR3 is 15 residues long. CDR3 nucleotides: TGTGCCACCCAGGGAGGCGGGGGAGAGATCAATGAGCAGTTCTTC. Its protein product is CATQGGGGEINEQFF.

J is TRBJ1-6 and V is TRBV2; 10 bases align to TRBD1. Germline V gene lookup returns CDR1 SNHLY and CDR2 FYNNEI. V dropped 2 bases and J dropped 10; count of bases not matched to a gene: 2. The CDR3 spans 14 residues. As DNA, the CDR3 is TGTGCCAGCAGTGAAAGACAGGGGGCCTCACCCCTCCACTTT. It yields the protein CASSERQGASPLHF. The full variable domain, completed using reference TRBV2 and TRBJ1-6, is EPEVTQTPSHQVTQMGQEVILRCVPISNHLYFYWYRQILGQKVEFLVSFYNNEISEKSEIFDDQFSVERPDGSNFTLKIRSTKLEDSAMYFCASSERQGASPLHFGNGTRLTVT.

This clone appeared a few times. One end of the junction fails to match germline, which may point to a read error. The chain is built from TRBV7-9 and TRBJ2-7; D gene ambiguous. Germline V gives CDR1 SEHNR, CDR2 FQNEAQ (reference sequence). The CDR3 loop spans 14 amino acids. CDR3 sequence: CASSFMRHSHEQYF. The CDR3 coding sequence is TGTGCCAGCAGCTTTATGAGACACTCCCACGAGCAGTACTTC. Combining the CDR3 with reference TRBV7-9 and TRBJ2-7 gives the whole variable domain DTGVSQNPRHKITKRGQNVTFRCDPISEHNRLYWYRQTLGQGPEFLTYFQNEAQLEKSRLLSDRFSAERPKGSFSTLEIQRTEQGDSAMYLCASSFMRHSHEQYFGPGTRLTVT.

The V gene is TRBV7-8, the J gene TRBJ2-7; D is uncertain. In germline, CDR1 is SGHVS, CDR2 FQNEAQ. The ends were cut back, 6 bases at V and 7 bases at J, with 13 bases in the middle. This CDR3 contains 12 residues. Written as DNA, the CDR3 is TGTGCCAGCAGTTCTGGCAGTGTGGAGCAGTACTTC. It codes for CASSSGSVEQYF.

The chain couples TRBV6-6 to TRBJ1-1; 8 nucleotides agree with TRBD1. V shed 5 bases, J shed 4 bases, and the junction held 0 bases outside the gene matches. The CDR3 contains 12 residues. Germline CDR1 MNHNY, CDR2 SVGAGI (reference sequence). In DNA form, the CDR3 reads TGTGCCAGCAGTCAGGGGGCCACTGAAGCTTTCTTT. Translation: CASSQGATEAFF.

This rearrangement joins TRBV7-3 to TRBJ2-1; the match to TRBD2 covers 11 bases. This CDR3 is built from 14 residues. Germline V lookup: CDR1 SGHTA, CDR2 FQGTGA. V was clipped by 3 bases and J by 8 bases; unmatched bases: 3. Here the CDR3 DNA reads TGTGCCAGCAGCTTCCAGGGACTAGCGGATGAGCAGTTCTTC. Translated, it gives CASSFQGLADEQFF. The full variable domain, with the rest looked up from reference TRBV7-3 and TRBJ2-1, is GAGVSQTPSNKVTEKGKYVELRCDPISGHTALYWYRQSLGQGPEFLIYFQGTGAADDSGLPNDRFFAVRPEGSVSTLKIQRTERGDSAVYLCASSFQGLADEQFFGPGTRLTVL.

This chain links TRBV5-4 with TRBJ2-7, with D possibly matching TRBD1 (6 bases). This CDR3 is built from 13 residues. Germline lookup yields CDR1 SGHNT and CDR2 YYREEE (reference sequence). Trimming removed 4 bases at V and 5 bases at J, with 13 bases between. The CDR3 protein is CASSHTGFDEQYF. DNA for the CDR3: TGTGCCAGCAGCCATACAGGGTTCGACGAGCAGTACTTC.

The CDR3, as DNA: TGTGCCAGCAGACCTAGCGGGGGGAGGGATGAGCAGTTCTTC. Its translation: CASRPSGGRDEQFF. The chain employs TRBV2 and TRBJ2-1, with 11 bases fitting TRBD2. The CDR3 totals 14 residues. Germline values: CDR1 SNHLY, CDR2 FYNNEI. The V gene end was trimmed by 6 bases and the J gene end by 8 bases; junction bases not matched to a gene: 6.

The V and J genes are TRBV12-2 and TRBJ2-3; the table's D gene call, TRBD2, was not cross checked with the DNA. TRBV12-2 is marked as a pseudogene. This CDR3 spans 13 amino acids. CDR3: CASRLASRDTQYF. The CDR3 DNA follows: TGTGCAAGTCGCTTAGCATCCCGAGATACGCAGTATTTT.

CDR3 loop: CASSLGQGHYGYTF. The DNA of the CDR3 is TGTGCCAGCAGCTTGGGGCAGGGCCACTATGGCTACACCTTC. The chain joins TRBV5-5 to TRBJ1-2, with TRBD1 as a possible D gene (5 bases). CDR1 SGHKS and CDR2 YYEKEE come from the germline V gene (reference sequence). The CDR3 has 14 amino acids. V was cut by 0 bases and J by 3 bases, with 9 bases left in between.

The chain carries TRBV5-5 and TRBJ1-1; no clear D gene. The CDR3 spans 16 residues. V was shortened by 1 base and J by 4 bases, with 17 bases between the two germline ends. Germline values: CDR1 SGHKS, CDR2 YYEKEE (reference sequence). In nucleotides, the CDR3 is TGTGCCAGCAGCTTGTCGGTCAGATATTCGGGCACTGAAGCTTTCTTT. Translation gives CASSLSVRYSGTEAFF.

This clone was detected a few times. The CDR3 sequence: CASRDRDANSPLHF. The CDR3 DNA sequence: TGTGCCAGCAGGGACAGGGACGCTAATTCACCCCTCCACTTT. J is TRBJ1-6 and V is TRBV27; 8 nucleotides line up with TRBD1. Per the germline V gene, CDR1 is MNHEY and CDR2 is SMNVEV (reference sequence). V dropped 6 bases and J dropped 6; count of bases not matched to a gene: 4. This CDR3 comprises 14 residues.

This chain connects TRBV7-9 to TRBJ2-5, with 8 bases lining up with TRBD2. The end of the DNA is better explained by TRBJ2-7, so the J call may be wrong. Germline CDR1 is SEHNR and CDR2 is FQNEAQ (reference sequence). This CDR3 spans 16 amino acids. The CDR3 is CASSSMTSAVPYEQYF. In nucleotides, the CDR3 is TGTGCCAGCAGCTCGATGACTAGCGCGGTCCCCTACGAGCAGTACTTC.

V gene TRBV28 combines with J gene TRBJ2-1; D not resolved. This CDR3 has 13 amino acids. Germline CDR1 reads MDHEN; CDR2 reads SYDVKM. V lost 6 bases and J 2 bases, leaving 8 bases between the germline ends. CDR3 loop: CASRPPPYNEQFF. DNA for the CDR3: TGTGCCAGCAGGCCCCCGCCCTACAATGAGCAGTTCTTC.

CDR3 sequence (DNA): TGTGCCAGCAGTTACATCGCAGGGAACTATGGCTACACCTTC. It is translated as CASSYIAGNYGYTF. V and J are TRBV6-6 and TRBJ1-2; maybe TRBD1 (5 bases). The CDR3 covers 14 residues. V lost 2 bases, J lost 2 bases, and 9 bases lay in between. Germline V gives CDR1 MNHNY, CDR2 SVGAGI (reference sequence).

The chain uses TRBV6-1 and TRBJ2-1, with D possibly being TRBD2 (6 bases). With 4 bases removed from V and 4 bases from J, the gap between germline ends came to 8 bases. Germline CDR1 and CDR2: MNHNS and SASEGT. The length of the CDR3 is 13 residues. This chain's CDR3 is CASSGGDYNEQFF. The CDR3 DNA reads as TGTGCCAGCAGTGGGGGGGATTACAATGAGCAGTTCTTC.

The chain carries TRBV5-4 and TRBJ2-3; 11 bases line up with TRBD1. In germline, CDR1 is SGHNT, CDR2 YYREEE (reference sequence). This CDR3 is built from 13 residues. Trimming removed 1 base from V and 13 bases from J; junction bases left unmatched: 5. DNA for the CDR3: TGTGCCAGCAGCTTGTCTCCGGGACAGGGGGAGTATTTT. It translates to CASSLSPGQGEYF. The variable domain in full, with the rest retrieved from reference TRBV5-4 and TRBJ2-3, is ETGVTQSPTHLIKTRGQQVTLRCSSQSGHNTVSWYQQALGQGPQFIFQYYREEENGRGNFPPRFSGLQFPNYSSELNVNALELDDSALYLCASSLSPGQGEYFGPGTRLTVL.

This clone came up once. This sample also contains other DNA sequences that code for the same CDR3. The chain joins TRBV19 to TRBJ1-1; the D is unclear. With 3 bases removed from V and 4 bases from J, the gap between germline ends came to 9 bases. The CDR3 sequence is 13 residues long. Germline V CDR1 and CDR2: LNHDA, SQIVND (reference sequence). Here the CDR3 reads CASSIPGPTEAFF. The CDR3 DNA reads TGTGCCAGTAGTATTCCTGGCCCCACTGAAGCTTTCTTT.

V usage is TRBV6-5 and J usage is TRBJ2-1, with D hard to call. From germline, CDR1 is MNHEY and CDR2 SVGAGI. V was shortened by 6 bases and J by 8 bases, with 8 bases between the two germline ends. The CDR3 runs 11 residues. The CDR3 bases are TGTGCCAGCAGCCACGGGCATGAGCAGTTCTTC. This encodes CASSHGHEQFF.

This clone appeared once. This rearrangement joins TRBV2 to TRBJ2-1, with 13 bases lining up with TRBD2. CDR1 is SNHLY, CDR2 FYNNEI, per germline. V was clipped by 8 bases and J by 8 bases; unmatched bases: 18. This CDR3 is 18 amino acids long. Here the CDR3 reads CASFWTSGGEISYDEQFF. Here the CDR3 DNA reads TGTGCCAGCTTCTGGACTAGCGGGGGCGAAATATCTTACGATGAGCAGTTCTTC. Combining the CDR3 with reference TRBV2 and TRBJ2-1 gives the whole variable domain EPEVTQTPSHQVTQMGQEVILRCVPISNHLYFYWYRQILGQKVEFLVSFYNNEISEKSEIFDDQFSVERPDGSNFTLKIRSTKLEDSAMYFCASFWTSGGEISYDEQFFGPGTRLTVL.

This clone was detected only once. The rearrangement joins TRBV27 to TRBJ1-1; a weak D match, TRBD1 (5 bases). This CDR3 is 15 amino acids long. CDR1 is MNHEY, CDR2 SMNVEV, per germline (reference sequence). Trimming stripped 5 bases from V and 3 bases from J, with 16 bases between. CDR3 sequence (DNA): TGTGCCAGCAGTACTCAGGGTTACCTGGACACTGAAGCTTTCTTT. This codes for CASSTQGYLDTEAFF.

The chain recombines TRBV6-1 with TRBJ2-7, with 9 bases lining up with TRBD2. Germline lookup yields CDR1 MNHNS and CDR2 SASEGT. CDR3 size: 16 residues. V dropped 2 bases and J dropped 4; count of bases not matched to a gene: 9. The CDR3 protein is CASSEIGLAGFYEQYF. CDR3 in DNA: TGTGCCAGCAGTGAAATCGGGCTAGCGGGGTTTTACGAGCAGTACTTC.

The rearrangement joins TRBV9 to TRBJ2-1; 10 bases match TRBD2. V lost 3 bases to trimming and J lost 5 bases; unmatched junction nucleotides: 5. CDR1 and CDR2 (germline): SGDLS, YYNGEE. CDR3 length: 15 residues. The CDR3 DNA reads as TGTGCCAGCAGCGAACTAGCGGGGAGAAACAATGAGCAGTTCTTC. Protein: CASSELAGRNNEQFF.

In DNA, the CDR3 is TGTGCCAGCAGCCCAGGGGCGGGGGCTAATGAAAAACTGTTTTTT. Translating it yields CASSPGAGANEKLFF. This rearrangement joins TRBV7-3 to TRBJ1-4, with D tentatively TRBD1 (6 bases). The CDR3 has 15 residues. Trimming shortened V by 5 bases and J by 3 bases, and 13 bases separated the two germline ends. The germline V gene encodes CDR1 SGHTA and CDR2 FQGTGA. Filled out from reference TRBV7-3 and TRBJ1-4, the complete variable domain reads GAGVSQTPSNKVTEKGKYVELRCDPISGHTALYWYRQSLGQGPEFLIYFQGTGAADDSGLPNDRFFAVRPEGSVSTLKIQRTERGDSAVYLCASSPGAGANEKLFFGSGTQLSVL.

The V and J genes are TRBV6-1 and TRBJ1-2; 8 bases agree with TRBD1. The CDR3 runs to 14 residues. V lost 5 bases, J lost 4 bases, and 6 bases stayed unmatched. The V gene's germline CDR1 is MNHNS and CDR2 SASEGT. CDR3 loop: CASSTPGTGYGYTF. DNA for the CDR3: TGTGCCAGCAGTACGCCCGGGACAGGCTATGGCTACACCTTC.

The genes are TRBV28 and TRBJ1-2, with D possibly matching TRBD1 (5 bases). Germline-derived CDR1 and CDR2 are MDHEN and SYDVKM. Trimming removed 3 bases from V and 8 bases from J, with 16 bases in between. The CDR3 contains 14 residues. This CDR3 reads CASSLSRGEIGYTF. DNA of the CDR3: TGTGCCAGCAGTTTGTCGCGGGGGGAGATCGGCTACACCTTC.